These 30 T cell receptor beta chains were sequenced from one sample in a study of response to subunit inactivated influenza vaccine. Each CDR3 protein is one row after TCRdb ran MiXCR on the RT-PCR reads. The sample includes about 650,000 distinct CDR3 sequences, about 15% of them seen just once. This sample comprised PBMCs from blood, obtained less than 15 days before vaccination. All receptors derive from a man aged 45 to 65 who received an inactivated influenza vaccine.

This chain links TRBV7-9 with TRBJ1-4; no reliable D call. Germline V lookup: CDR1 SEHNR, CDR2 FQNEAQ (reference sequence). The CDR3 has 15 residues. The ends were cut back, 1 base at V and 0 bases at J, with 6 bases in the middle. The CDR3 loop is CASSLGRTTNEKLFF. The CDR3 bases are TGTGCCAGCAGCTTAGGCAGAACAACTAATGAAAAACTGTTTTTT.

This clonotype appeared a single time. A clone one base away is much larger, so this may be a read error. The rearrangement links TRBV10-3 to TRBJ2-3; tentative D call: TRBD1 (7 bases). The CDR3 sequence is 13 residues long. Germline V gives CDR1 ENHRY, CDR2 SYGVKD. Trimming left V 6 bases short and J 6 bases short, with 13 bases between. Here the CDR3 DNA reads TGTGCCATCAGGAGGACAGGAGGGGATACGCAGTATTTT. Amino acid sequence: CAIRRTGGDTQYF.

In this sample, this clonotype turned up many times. The chain's CDR3 is CSARDGDLKSSYEQYF. The DNA of the CDR3 is TGCAGTGCTAGAGATGGGGACCTGAAAAGCTCCTACGAGCAGTACTTC. The chain recombines TRBV20-1 with TRBJ2-7; D tentatively fits TRBD1 or TRBD2 (5 bases each). This CDR3 comprises 16 residues. Germline CDR1 is DFQATT and CDR2 is SNEGSKA (reference sequence). The V end lost 0 bases, the J end lost 0 bases, and 15 bases lay between the germline ends.

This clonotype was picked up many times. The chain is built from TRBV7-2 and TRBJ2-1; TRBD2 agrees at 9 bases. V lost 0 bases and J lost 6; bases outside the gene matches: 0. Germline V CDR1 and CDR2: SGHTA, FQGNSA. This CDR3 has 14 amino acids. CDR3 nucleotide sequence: TGTGCCAGCAGCTTAGCGACTAGCGGCAATGAGCAGTTCTTC. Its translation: CASSLATSGNEQFF. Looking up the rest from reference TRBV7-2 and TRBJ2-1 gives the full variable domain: GAGVSQSPSNKVTEKGKDVELRCDPISGHTALYWYRQSLGQGLEFLIYFQGNSAPDKSGLPSDRFSAERTGGSVSTLTIQRTQQEDSAVYLCASSLATSGNEQFFGPGTRLTVL.

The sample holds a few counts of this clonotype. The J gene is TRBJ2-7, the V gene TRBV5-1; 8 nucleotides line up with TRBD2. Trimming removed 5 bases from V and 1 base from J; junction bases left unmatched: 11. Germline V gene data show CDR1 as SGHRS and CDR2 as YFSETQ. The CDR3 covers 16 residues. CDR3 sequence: CASSDLFSGVSYEQYF. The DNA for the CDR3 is TGCGCCAGCAGTGATCTGTTTAGCGGGGTTTCCTACGAGCAGTACTTC.

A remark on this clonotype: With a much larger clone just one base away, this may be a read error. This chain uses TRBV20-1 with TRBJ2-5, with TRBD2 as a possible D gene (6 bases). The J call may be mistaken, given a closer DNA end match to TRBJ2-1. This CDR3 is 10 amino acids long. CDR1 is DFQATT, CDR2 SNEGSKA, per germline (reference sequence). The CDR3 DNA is TGCAGTGCACCCCGGGAGACCCAGTTCTTC. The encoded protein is CSAPRETQFF.

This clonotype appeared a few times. The CDR3 loop is CASSSVGSNTEAFF. CDR3 nucleotide sequence: TGTGCCAGTAGTAGTGTGGGCTCGAACACTGAAGCTTTCTTT. This sequence joins TRBV19 and TRBJ1-1; D gene unclear. The CDR3 covers 14 residues. Between the trimmed V and J ends, which lost 4 bases and 1 base, there was a span of 10 bases. Germline CDR1 is LNHDA and CDR2 is SQIVND (reference sequence).

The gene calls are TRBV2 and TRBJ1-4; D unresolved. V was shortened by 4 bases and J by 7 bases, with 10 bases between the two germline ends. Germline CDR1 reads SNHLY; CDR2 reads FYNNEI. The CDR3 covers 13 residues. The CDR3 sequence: CASSGLAGEKLFF. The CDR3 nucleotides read TGTGCCAGCAGTGGTTTGGCGGGTGAAAAACTGTTTTTT.

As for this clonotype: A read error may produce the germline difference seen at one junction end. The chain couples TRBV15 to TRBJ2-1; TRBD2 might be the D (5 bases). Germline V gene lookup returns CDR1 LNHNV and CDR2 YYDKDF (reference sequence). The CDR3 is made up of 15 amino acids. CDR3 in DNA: TGTGGCACCAGCAGAGATCGGGGTTACTACAATGAGCAGTTCTTC. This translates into CGTSRDRGYYNEQFF.

DNA of the CDR3: TGTGCCAGCAGCCCTAATAGACTAGCGGGAGGGCACTCCTACAATGAGCAGTTCTTC. It encodes CASSPNRLAGGHSYNEQFF. The chain employs TRBV7-8 and TRBJ2-1; 14 bases align to TRBD2. The CDR3 spans 19 residues. Losses at the gene ends were 5 bases for V and 0 bases for J; bases not matched to a gene: 9. Looked up from germline, CDR1 is SGHVS and CDR2 is FQNEAQ. Full variable domain (rest looked up from reference TRBV7-8 and TRBJ2-1): GAGVSQSPRYKVAKRGQDVALRCDPISGHVSLFWYQQALGQGPEFLTYFQNEAQLDKSGLPSDRFFAERPEGSVSTLKIQRTQQEDSAVYLCASSPNRLAGGHSYNEQFFGPGTRLTVL.

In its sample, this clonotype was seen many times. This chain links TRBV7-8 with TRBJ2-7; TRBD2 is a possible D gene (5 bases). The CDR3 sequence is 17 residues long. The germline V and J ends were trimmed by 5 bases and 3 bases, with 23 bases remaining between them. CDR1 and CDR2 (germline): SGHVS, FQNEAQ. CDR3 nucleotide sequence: TGTGCCAGCAGCAAGATGCCTGCGGGCGAACGAAGCTACGAGCAGTACTTC. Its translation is CASSKMPAGERSYEQYF.

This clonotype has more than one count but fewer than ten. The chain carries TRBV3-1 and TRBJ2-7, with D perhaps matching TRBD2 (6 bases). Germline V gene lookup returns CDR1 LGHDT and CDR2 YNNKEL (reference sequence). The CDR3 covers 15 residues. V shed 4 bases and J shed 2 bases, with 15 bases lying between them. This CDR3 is CASSRGGLITYEQYF. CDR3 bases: TGTGCCAGCAGCCGGGGAGGACTGATAACCTACGAGCAGTACTTC.

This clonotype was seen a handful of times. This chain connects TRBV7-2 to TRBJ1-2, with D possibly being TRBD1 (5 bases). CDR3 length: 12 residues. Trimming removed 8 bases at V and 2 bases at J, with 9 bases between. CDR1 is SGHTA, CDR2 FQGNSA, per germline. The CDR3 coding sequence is TGTGCCAGCGAACAGGCGAACTATGGCTACACCTTC. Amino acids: CASEQANYGYTF.

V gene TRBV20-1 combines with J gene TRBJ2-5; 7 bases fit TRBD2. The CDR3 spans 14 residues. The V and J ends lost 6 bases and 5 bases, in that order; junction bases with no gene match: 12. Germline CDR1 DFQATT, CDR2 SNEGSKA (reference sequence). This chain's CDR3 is CSAESGGSSETQYF. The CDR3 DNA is TGCAGTGCCGAGTCTGGCGGGAGTTCGGAGACCCAGTACTTC.

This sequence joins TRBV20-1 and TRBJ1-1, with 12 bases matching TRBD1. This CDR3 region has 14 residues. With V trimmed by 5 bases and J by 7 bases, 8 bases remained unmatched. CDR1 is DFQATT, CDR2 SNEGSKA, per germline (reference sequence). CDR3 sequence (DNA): TGCAGTGCTTTACCGGGACAGGGGGCGTTTGAAGCTTTCTTT. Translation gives CSALPGQGAFEAFF.

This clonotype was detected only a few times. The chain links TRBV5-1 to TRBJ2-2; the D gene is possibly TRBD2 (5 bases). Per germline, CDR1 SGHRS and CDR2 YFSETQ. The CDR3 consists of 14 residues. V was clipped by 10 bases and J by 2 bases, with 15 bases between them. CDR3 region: CARLESGNTGELFF. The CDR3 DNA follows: TGCGCCCGCCTGGAGAGCGGAAACACCGGGGAGCTGTTTTTT.

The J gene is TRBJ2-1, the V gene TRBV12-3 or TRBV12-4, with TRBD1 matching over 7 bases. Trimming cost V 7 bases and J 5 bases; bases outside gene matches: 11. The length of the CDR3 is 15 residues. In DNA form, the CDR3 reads TGTGCCAGCAAAGACCCGGGACAGCCGGACAATGAGCAGTTCTTC. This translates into CASKDPGQPDNEQFF.

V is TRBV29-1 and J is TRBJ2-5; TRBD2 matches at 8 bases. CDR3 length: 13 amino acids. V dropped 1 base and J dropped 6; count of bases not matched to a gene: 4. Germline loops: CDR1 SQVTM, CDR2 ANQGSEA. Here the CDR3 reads CSVEAGGRKTQYF. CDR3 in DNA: TGCAGCGTTGAAGCGGGGGGGCGTAAGACCCAGTACTTC.

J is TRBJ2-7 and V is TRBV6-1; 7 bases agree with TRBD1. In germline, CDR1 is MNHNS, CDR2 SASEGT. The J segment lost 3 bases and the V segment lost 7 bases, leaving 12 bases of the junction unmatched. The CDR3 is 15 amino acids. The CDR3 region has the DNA TGTGCCAGCACCGACCCGACAGGGACGGGCTACGAGCAGTACTTC. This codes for CASTDPTGTGYEQYF.

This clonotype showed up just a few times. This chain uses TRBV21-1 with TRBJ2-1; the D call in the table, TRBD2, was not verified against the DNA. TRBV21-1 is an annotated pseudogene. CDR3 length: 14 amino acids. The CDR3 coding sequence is TGTGCCAGCAGCAACTTGACAGGCGGGAGAGAGCACTTCTTC. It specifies CASSNLTGGREHFF.

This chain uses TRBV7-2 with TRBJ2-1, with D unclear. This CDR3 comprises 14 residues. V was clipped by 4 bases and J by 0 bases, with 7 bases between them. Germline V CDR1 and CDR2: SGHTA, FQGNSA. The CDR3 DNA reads TGTGCCAGCAGCTCACCTAGCTCCTACAATGAGCAGTTCTTC. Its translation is CASSSPSSYNEQFF.

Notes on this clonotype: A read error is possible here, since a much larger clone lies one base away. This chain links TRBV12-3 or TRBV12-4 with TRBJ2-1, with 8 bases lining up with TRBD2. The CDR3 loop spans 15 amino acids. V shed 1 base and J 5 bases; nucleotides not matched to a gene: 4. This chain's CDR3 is CASSLGTSRDNEQFF. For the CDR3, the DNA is TGTGCCAGCAGTTTAGGGACTAGCAGAGACAATGAGCAGTTCTTC.

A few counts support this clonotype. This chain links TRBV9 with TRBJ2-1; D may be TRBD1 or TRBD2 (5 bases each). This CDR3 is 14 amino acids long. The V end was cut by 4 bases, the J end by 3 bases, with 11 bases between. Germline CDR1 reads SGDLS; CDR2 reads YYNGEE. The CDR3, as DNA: TGTGCCAGCAGCCCCCGGGACGGCTACAATGAGCAGTTCTTC. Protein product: CASSPRDGYNEQFF.

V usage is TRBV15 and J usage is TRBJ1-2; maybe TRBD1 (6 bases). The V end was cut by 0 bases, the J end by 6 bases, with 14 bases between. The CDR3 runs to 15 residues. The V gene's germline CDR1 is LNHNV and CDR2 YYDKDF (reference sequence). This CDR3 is CATSRDRTGSHGYTF. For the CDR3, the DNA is TGTGCCACCAGCAGAGATCGCACAGGGAGCCATGGCTACACCTTC.

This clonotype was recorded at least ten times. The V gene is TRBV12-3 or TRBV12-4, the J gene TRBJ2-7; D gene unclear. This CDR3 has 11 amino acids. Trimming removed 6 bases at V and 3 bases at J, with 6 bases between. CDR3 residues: CASSPNYEQYF. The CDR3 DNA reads TGTGCCAGCAGCCCTAACTACGAGCAGTACTTC.

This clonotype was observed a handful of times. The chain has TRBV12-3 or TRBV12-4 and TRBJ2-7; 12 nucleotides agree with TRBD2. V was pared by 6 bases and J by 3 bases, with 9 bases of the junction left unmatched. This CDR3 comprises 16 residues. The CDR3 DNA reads TGTGCCAGCAGCTTCCTGGGGACTAGCGGGTTCTACGAGCAGTACTTC. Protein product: CASSFLGTSGFYEQYF.

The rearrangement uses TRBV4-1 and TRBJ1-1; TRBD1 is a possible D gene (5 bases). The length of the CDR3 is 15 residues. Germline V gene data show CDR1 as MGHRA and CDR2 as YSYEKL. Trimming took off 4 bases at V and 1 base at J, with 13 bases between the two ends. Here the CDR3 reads CASSLDMGGNTEAFF. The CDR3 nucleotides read TGCGCCAGCAGCCTAGACATGGGGGGGAACACTGAAGCTTTCTTT.

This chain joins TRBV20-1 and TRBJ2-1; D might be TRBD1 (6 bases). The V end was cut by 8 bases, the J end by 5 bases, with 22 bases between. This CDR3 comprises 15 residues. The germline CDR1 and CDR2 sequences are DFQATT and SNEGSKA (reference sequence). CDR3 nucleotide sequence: TGCAGTCCTCACCCACCCGGGACAAAAAACAATGAGCAGTTCTTC. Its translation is CSPHPPGTKNNEQFF.

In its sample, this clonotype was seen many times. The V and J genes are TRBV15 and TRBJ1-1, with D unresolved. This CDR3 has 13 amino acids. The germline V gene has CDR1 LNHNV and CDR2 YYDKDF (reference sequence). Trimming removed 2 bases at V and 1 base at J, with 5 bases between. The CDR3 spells CATSRSTNTEAFF. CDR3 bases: TGTGCCACCAGCAGATCGACGAACACTGAAGCTTTCTTT. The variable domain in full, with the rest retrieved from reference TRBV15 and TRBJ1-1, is DAMVIQNPRYQVTQFGKPVTLSCSQTLNHNVMYWYQQKSSQAPKLLFHYYDKDFNNEADTPDNFQSRRPNTSFCFLDIRSPGLGDTAMYLCATSRSTNTEAFFGQGTRLTVV.

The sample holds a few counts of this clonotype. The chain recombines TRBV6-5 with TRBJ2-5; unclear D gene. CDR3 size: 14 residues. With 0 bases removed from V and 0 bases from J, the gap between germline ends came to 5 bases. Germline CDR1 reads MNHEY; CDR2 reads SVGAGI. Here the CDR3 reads CASSYSSDQETQYF. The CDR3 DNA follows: TGTGCCAGCAGTTACTCTTCGGACCAAGAGACCCAGTACTTC.